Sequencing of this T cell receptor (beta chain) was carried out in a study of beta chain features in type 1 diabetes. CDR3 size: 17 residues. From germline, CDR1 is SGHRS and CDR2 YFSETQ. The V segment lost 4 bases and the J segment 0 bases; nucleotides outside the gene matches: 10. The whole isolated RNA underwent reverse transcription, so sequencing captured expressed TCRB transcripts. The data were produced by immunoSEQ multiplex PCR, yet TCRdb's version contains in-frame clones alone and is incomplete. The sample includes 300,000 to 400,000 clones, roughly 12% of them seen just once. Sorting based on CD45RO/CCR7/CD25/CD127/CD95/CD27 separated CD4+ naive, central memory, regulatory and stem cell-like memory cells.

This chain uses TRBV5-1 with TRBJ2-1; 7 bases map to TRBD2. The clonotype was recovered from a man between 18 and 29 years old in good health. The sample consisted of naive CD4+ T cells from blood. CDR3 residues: CASSLRVGGSSYNEQFF. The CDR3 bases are TGCGCCAGCAGCCTCCGGGTCGGGGGGAGCTCCTACAATGAGCAGTTCTTC.